The 30 T cell receptor beta chains presented below share a single source sample, sequenced in a study of T cells after yellow fever vaccination. In TCRdb, the 5' RACE reads were re-called with MiXCR into one record per CDR3 protein. The sample contains just under 600,000 distinct CDR3 sequences, approximately 13% of which appear only once. The material sequenced was PBMCs, taken on the day of the yellow fever booster vaccination. These receptors were taken from a man aged 25-45 years who received the YFV17D yellow fever vaccine.

This clonotype was recorded a few times. The gene calls are TRBV18 and TRBJ2-7; TRBD2 matches at 9 bases. V gave up 3 bases and J gave up 5 bases; unmatched junction bases: 8. The CDR3 has 15 residues. Germline V gene lookup returns CDR1 KGHSH and CDR2 LQKENI. CDR3 coding DNA: TGTGCCAGCTCACCGGCGGCGGGAGGGCCCAACGAGCAGTACTTC. This gives the protein CASSPAAGGPNEQYF.

The table lists this clonotype with a few counts. This sequence joins TRBV24-1 and TRBJ1-4, with D possibly matching TRBD1 (5 bases). Trimming pared 3 bases from V and 8 bases from J, leaving 24 bases between. The CDR3 runs to 18 residues. Germline V gene data show CDR1 as KGHDR and CDR2 as SFDVKD. This CDR3 is CATSDGGRRSGPGEKLFF. CDR3 bases: TGTGCCACCAGTGATGGGGGACGGAGGTCTGGGCCGGGAGAAAAACTGTTTTTT.

The chain links TRBV7-2 to TRBJ1-5, with TRBD1 identical over 7 bases. The CDR3 length is 14 residues. Looked up from germline, CDR1 is SGHTA and CDR2 is FQGNSA. The ends lost 6 bases at V and 9 bases at J; junction bases unmatched: 11. The CDR3 coding sequence is TGTGCCAGCAGTCCAACAGGGGCCGAGGGGCCCCAGCATTTT. Its protein product is CASSPTGAEGPQHF.

This clonotype was seen a few times. This chain uses TRBV5-1 with TRBJ2-1; weak D call: TRBD2 (5 bases). V lost 1 base, J lost 5 bases, and 25 bases lay in between. Germline CDR1 and CDR2: SGHRS and YFSETQ. The CDR3 covers 19 residues. The CDR3 nucleotides read TGCGCCAGCAGCTTGAAAGGAGGCGGGTTGGCACGTCTTGACAATGAGCAGTTCTTC. It encodes CASSLKGGGLARLDNEQFF.

This chain's CDR3 is CASSTGTGFYEQYF. CDR3 DNA sequence: TGCGCCAGCAGCACCGGGACAGGGTTCTACGAGCAGTACTTC. V is TRBV5-1 and J is TRBJ2-7; TRBD1 agrees at 9 bases. V trimming: 4 bases; J trimming: 3 bases; junction bases outside the gene matches: 5. Germline V lookup: CDR1 SGHRS, CDR2 YFSETQ. This CDR3 contains 14 residues. Complete variable domain (other parts from reference TRBV5-1 and TRBJ2-7): KAGVTQTPRYLIKTRGQQVTLSCSPISGHRSVSWYQQTPGQGLQFLFEYFSETQRNKGNFPGRFSGRQFSNSRSEMNVSTLELGDSALYLCASSTGTGFYEQYFGPGTRLTVT.

Only a few counts were recorded for this clonotype. The V call is TRBV20-1, the J call TRBJ2-7; TRBD2 aligns across 9 bases. Germline assignment: CDR1 DFQATT and CDR2 SNEGSKA (reference sequence). Unmatched junction bases numbered 5, after V lost 6 bases and J lost 2 bases. The CDR3 is 13 residues long. The chain's CDR3 is CSATSGGTYEQYF. The CDR3 nucleotides are TGCAGTGCAACCAGCGGGGGGACCTACGAGCAGTACTTC.

This sequence joins TRBV5-4 and TRBJ2-1; D is perhaps TRBD2 (5 bases). The CDR3 covers 12 residues. Germline-derived CDR1 and CDR2 are SGHNT and YYREEE (reference sequence). V was clipped by 3 bases and J by 14 bases, with 15 bases between them. CDR3 amino acids: CASSSDSPEEFF. Written as DNA, the CDR3 is TGTGCCAGCAGCTCGGACTCGCCCGAGGAGTTCTTC.

In its sample, this clonotype was seen a few times. V gene TRBV9 combines with J gene TRBJ2-7, with a tentative D call TRBD1 (6 bases). This CDR3 is built from 15 residues. Germline loops: CDR1 SGDLS, CDR2 YYNGEE. V dropped 4 bases and J dropped 3 bases, with 17 bases sitting between them. DNA of the CDR3: TGTGCCAGCAGCTCGCACCCCCGGGACAACTACGAGCAGTACTTC. Residues: CASSSHPRDNYEQYF. The variable domain in full, completed from reference TRBV9 and TRBJ2-7, reads DSGVTQTPKHLITATGQRVTLRCSPRSGDLSVYWYQQSLDQGLQFLIQYYNGEERAKGNILERFSAQQFPDLHSELNLSSLELGDSALYFCASSSHPRDNYEQYFGPGTRLTVT.

This chain uses TRBV27 with TRBJ2-7; the match to TRBD1 covers 10 bases. This CDR3 has 15 residues. V was clipped by 7 bases and J by 2 bases; unmatched bases: 8. CDR1 and CDR2 from the germline V gene are MNHEY and SMNVEV (reference sequence). The CDR3 is CASIPGQGPTYEQYF. The CDR3 bases are TGTGCCAGCATCCCGGGACAGGGGCCAACCTACGAGCAGTACTTC.

The chain is built from TRBV19 and TRBJ2-7; no firm D call. The V end lost 5 bases, the J end lost 2 bases, and 10 bases lay between the germline ends. CDR1 and CDR2 (germline): LNHDA, SQIVND (reference sequence). The CDR3 contains 13 residues. The CDR3 region has the DNA TGTGCCAGTAGTGTAAGAGCGACCTACGAGCAGTACTTC. Amino acids: CASSVRATYEQYF.

The rearrangement uses TRBV29-1 and TRBJ1-6; D is undetermined. The CDR3 has 13 amino acids. Germline CDR1 reads SQVTM; CDR2 reads ANQGSEA. Trimming cost V 1 base and J 6 bases, with 7 bases left between them. The DNA of the CDR3 is TGCAGCGTTGAAGTCGGGAGTAATTCACCCCTCCACTTT. Protein product: CSVEVGSNSPLHF.

The CDR3 is CASSEYSGTQYF. In nucleotides, the CDR3 is TGTGCCAGCAGTGAATACTCCGGGACCCAGTACTTC. The chain carries TRBV25-1 and TRBJ2-5; D gene ambiguous. V gave up 0 bases and J gave up 7 bases, with 6 bases separating them. The germline V gene has CDR1 MGHDK and CDR2 SYGVNS. This CDR3 comprises 12 residues.

This clonotype has ten or more counts. CDR3 in DNA: TGCGCCAGCAGCTTGAGGGGGGCGGGAGGGCCAATCGACGAGCAGTACTTC. This gives the protein CASSLRGAGGPIDEQYF. The V and J genes are TRBV5-1 and TRBJ2-7, with 9 bases aligning to TRBD2. V shed 1 base, J shed 5 bases, and the junction held 13 bases outside the gene matches. Germline CDR1 is SGHRS and CDR2 is YFSETQ. The CDR3 sequence is 17 residues long. The full variable domain, with the rest looked up from reference TRBV5-1 and TRBJ2-7, is KAGVTQTPRYLIKTRGQQVTLSCSPISGHRSVSWYQQTPGQGLQFLFEYFSETQRNKGNFPGRFSGRQFSNSRSEMNVSTLELGDSALYLCASSLRGAGGPIDEQYFGPGTRLTVT.

The V call is TRBV20-1, the J call TRBJ2-7; D call uncertain. V shed 0 bases and J shed 4 bases, with 16 bases lying between them. The CDR3 runs 15 residues. Germline CDR1 and CDR2: DFQATT and SNEGSKA (reference sequence). The CDR3 coding sequence is TGCAGTGCTAGAGAGTCGCGAGGTGGGATATACGAGCAGTACTTC. Amino acid sequence: CSARESRGGIYEQYF.

V usage is TRBV28 and J usage is TRBJ1-5, with 7 nucleotides matching TRBD1. The CDR3 sequence is 13 residues long. V dropped 6 bases and J dropped 7; count of bases not matched to a gene: 6. From germline, CDR1 is MDHEN and CDR2 SYDVKM. The CDR3 sequence: CASRQGGDQPQHF. As DNA, the CDR3 is TGTGCCAGCAGGCAGGGGGGGGACCAGCCCCAGCATTTT.

This clonotype was counted ten times or more. The J gene is TRBJ2-1, the V gene TRBV27; no reliable D call. V was pared by 6 bases and J by 4 bases, with 10 bases between. CDR1 and CDR2 (germline): MNHEY, SMNVEV (reference sequence). The CDR3 is 13 amino acids. This CDR3 is CASSPVGYNEQFF. The CDR3 nucleotides read TGTGCCAGCAGCCCAGTGGGGTACAATGAGCAGTTCTTC.

This clonotype was observed a handful of times. The CDR3 DNA follows: TGTGCCAGCGCCAGGGAGACCCAGTACTTC. It encodes CASARETQYF. The V and J genes are TRBV3-1 and TRBJ2-5; D ambiguous. With 8 bases removed from V and 5 bases from J, the gap between germline ends came to 6 bases. This CDR3 has 10 residues. Germline V gene sequence: CDR1 LGHDT, CDR2 YNNKEL (reference sequence).

Only a few counts were recorded for this clonotype. J is TRBJ1-4 and V is TRBV20-1, with TRBD1 matching over 9 bases. The CDR3 is made up of 13 amino acids. The V segment lost 3 bases and the J segment 8 bases; nucleotides outside the gene matches: 4. Looked up from germline, CDR1 is DFQATT and CDR2 is SNEGSKA (reference sequence). In nucleotides, the CDR3 is TGCAGTGCTAGTGCTGGACAGGGGGAAAAACTGTTTTTT. Translation gives CSASAGQGEKLFF.

The chain uses TRBV29-1 and TRBJ2-7, with 8 bases matching TRBD2. Germline CDR1 is SQVTM and CDR2 is ANQGSEA. This CDR3 is built from 15 residues. J lost 3 bases, V lost 4 bases, and 11 bases had no gene match. CDR3 coding DNA: TGCAGCGTTGGGAGGGGGAGCGGGAGAAACTACGAGCAGTACTTC. It yields the protein CSVGRGSGRNYEQYF.

This clonotype was recorded at least ten times. The chain recombines TRBV20-1 with TRBJ1-1, with no clear D. Germline CDR1 and CDR2: DFQATT and SNEGSKA (reference sequence). The germline V and J ends were trimmed by 5 bases and 6 bases, with 10 bases remaining between them. The CDR3 consists of 11 residues. DNA for the CDR3: TGCAGTGCTCCCCAGGAGGCTGAAGCTTTCTTT. It codes for CSAPQEAEAFF.

This clonotype was seen a few times. The V gene is TRBV4-3, the J gene TRBJ2-7, with TRBD2 as a possible D gene (6 bases). Trimming removed 0 bases from V and 4 bases from J, with 10 bases in between. This CDR3 region has 14 residues. Germline assignment: CDR1 LGHNA and CDR2 YSLEER. The CDR3 region is CASSQEKGGYEQYF. The DNA for the CDR3 is TGCGCCAGCAGCCAAGAAAAGGGAGGATACGAGCAGTACTTC.

J is TRBJ1-5 and V is TRBV24-1, with D perhaps matching TRBD1 (5 bases). CDR3 size: 13 residues. CDR1 and CDR2 from the germline V gene are KGHDR and SFDVKD. V was pared by 8 bases and J by 3 bases, with 10 bases between. As DNA, the CDR3 is TGTGCCACCAAGGGACGGATCAATCAGCCCCAGCATTTT. It specifies CATKGRINQPQHF.

This clonotype was seen a few times. The chain uses TRBV20-1 and TRBJ2-4; D uncertain. Per the germline V gene, CDR1 is DFQATT and CDR2 is SNEGSKA (reference sequence). CDR3 size: 13 residues. The CDR3 region is CSARQVNKNIQYF. As DNA, the CDR3 is TGCAGCGCAAGGCAGGTGAACAAAAACATTCAGTACTTC.

The rearrangement uses TRBV29-1 and TRBJ2-7, with 10 bases lining up with TRBD2. The junction had 8 bases not matched to a gene; V was cut back by 7 bases and J by 5 bases. The CDR3 runs to 13 residues. Per the germline V gene, CDR1 is SQVTM and CDR2 is ANQGSEA. The CDR3 DNA reads as TGCAGCGCTGGAGCGCTAGCGGGGGACGAGCAGTACTTC. Amino acids: CSAGALAGDEQYF.

This clonotype has a handful of counts. This sequence joins TRBV7-2 and TRBJ1-5; D is perhaps TRBD1 (6 bases). Trimming shortened V by 6 bases and J by 6 bases, and 12 bases separated the two germline ends. The CDR3 runs to 13 residues. Germline lookup yields CDR1 SGHTA and CDR2 FQGNSA. For the CDR3, the DNA is TGTGCCAGCAGTTCTGGACAGTTTCAGCCCCAGCATTTT. Translated, it gives CASSSGQFQPQHF. Full variable domain (outside the CDR3, taken from reference TRBV7-2 and TRBJ1-5): GAGVSQSPSNKVTEKGKDVELRCDPISGHTALYWYRQSLGQGLEFLIYFQGNSAPDKSGLPSDRFSAERTGGSVSTLTIQRTQQEDSAVYLCASSSGQFQPQHFGDGTRLSIL.

The chain uses TRBV12-3 or TRBV12-4 and TRBJ2-3; 7 nucleotides line up with TRBD2. V was pared by 6 bases and J by 5 bases, with 11 bases of the junction left unmatched. The CDR3 is 15 residues long. CDR3 nucleotide sequence: TGTGCCAGCAGCTCCGGGGGGAATGCGGGAGATACGCAGTATTTT. Protein: CASSSGGNAGDTQYF.

This clonotype was seen a handful of times. CDR3 bases: TGTGCCAGCAGTGAAGCGCGGTCCCCAGGTTATTTCGGGGAGCTGTTTTTT. It yields the protein CASSEARSPGYFGELFF. This sequence joins TRBV2 and TRBJ2-2; D unclear. The V and J ends lost 0 bases and 7 bases respectively, with 18 bases between them. The CDR3 loop spans 17 amino acids. CDR1 SNHLY and CDR2 FYNNEI come from the germline V gene.

The table lists this clonotype with a few counts. J is TRBJ2-7 and V is TRBV2; 8 bases match TRBD1. Germline CDR1 is SNHLY and CDR2 is FYNNEI. The CDR3 covers 15 residues. The V and J ends lost 6 bases and 2 bases, in that order; junction bases with no gene match: 9. The CDR3 reads CASRVGQGRAYEQYF. CDR3 in DNA: TGTGCCAGCAGGGTCGGACAGGGAAGGGCCTACGAGCAGTACTTC.

This clonotype showed up just a few times. This chain uses TRBV20-1 with TRBJ2-1, with 8 bases aligning to TRBD2. CDR3 length equals 11 residues. The trim removed 3 bases at V and 13 bases at J, leaving 5 bases unmatched. Germline V gene data show CDR1 as DFQATT and CDR2 as SNEGSKA (reference sequence). The CDR3 nucleotides are TGCAGTGCTAGTCGCGGGGGGCGTCAGTTCTTC. It encodes CSASRGGRQFF.

A few counts support this clonotype. The chain carries TRBV7-9 and TRBJ2-1; a weak D match, TRBD2 (5 bases). The germline V gene has CDR1 SEHNR and CDR2 FQNEAQ (reference sequence). V was trimmed by 5 bases and J by 5 bases, leaving 22 bases between them. The CDR3 runs 17 residues. This chain's CDR3 is CASSPSRPNSNNNEQFF. The CDR3 region has the DNA TGTGCCAGCAGCCCTAGCAGGCCAAACAGTAATAACAATGAGCAGTTCTTC.